These 30 T cell receptor beta chains came from one sample sequenced in a study of Graves' ophthalmopathy and Graves' hyperthyroidism. Amplification from RNA transcripts yielded the TCR beta CDR3 regions. Second-round multiplex PCR came after first-round RT-PCR with HTBI primers. TCRdb redid the calling of the multiplex PCR reads with MiXCR, one entry per CDR3 protein. The table shows 260,000 or so distinct CDR3 sequences, with around 50% occurring only once. The sample taken for sequencing was peripheral blood. The source is an adult man with Graves' ophthalmopathy.

This clonotype has ten or more counts. The chain links TRBV29-1 to TRBJ1-1; D may be TRBD1 (5 bases). The CDR3 loop spans 13 amino acids. Trimming left V 7 bases short and J 5 bases short, with 17 bases between. Germline CDR1 reads SQVTM; CDR2 reads ANQGSEA. For the CDR3, the DNA is TGCAGCGCCCAGGAGGGTGAGGGGACTGAAGCTTTCTTT. Amino acids: CSAQEGEGTEAFF.

The chain uses TRBV4-1 and TRBJ2-2; 9 nucleotides match TRBD1. Germline assignment: CDR1 MGHRA and CDR2 YSYEKL. V was clipped by 4 bases and J by 6 bases; unmatched bases: 9. This CDR3 spans 16 amino acids. In DNA form, the CDR3 reads TGCGCCAGCAGCCCAGCCAGGACAGGGGAATCCGGGGAGCTGTTTTTT. This translates into CASSPARTGESGELFF.

This chain links TRBV19 with TRBJ1-1; 7 bases are a match to TRBD1. Germline loops: CDR1 LNHDA, CDR2 SQIVND (reference sequence). CDR3 length: 13 amino acids. Germline trimming cut 6 bases from V and 3 bases from J; bases unmatched to any gene: 4. DNA of the CDR3: TGTGCCAGTAGATACAGGGGAGACACTGAAGCTTTCTTT. It is translated as CASRYRGDTEAFF. Variable domain in full (rest from reference TRBV19 and TRBJ1-1): DGGITQSPKYLFRKEGQNVTLSCEQNLNHDAMYWYRQDPGQGLRLIYYSQIVNDFQKGDIAEGYSVSREKKESFPLTVTSAQKNPTAFYLCASRYRGDTEAFFGQGTRLTVV.

This chain links TRBV25-1 with TRBJ2-7; D is unclear. Near its end, the DNA agrees better with TRBJ2-1, so the J call may be wrong. The CDR3 spans 11 residues. In germline, CDR1 is MGHDK, CDR2 SYGVNS. This CDR3 reads CASSLVGEQFF. The CDR3 DNA is TGTGCCAGCAGTTTGGTTGGTGAGCAGTTCTTC.

On this clonotype itself: The junction and the germline gene differ at one end; a read error may be behind it. The chain employs TRBV7-9 and TRBJ1-1; D not certain. The CDR3 consists of 14 residues. The V gene's germline CDR1 is SEHNR and CDR2 FQNEAQ (reference sequence). CDR3 sequence: CASSSVGKNTEAYF. The CDR3 nucleotides read TGTGCCAGCAGCTCTGTGGGCAAAAACACTGAAGCTTACTTT.

This clonotype was recorded only once. The chain links TRBV13 to TRBJ1-2; a weak D match, TRBD1 (5 bases). The CDR3 spans 13 residues. Germline loops: CDR1 PRHDT, CDR2 FYEKMQ (reference sequence). V lost 5 bases, J lost 7 bases, and 14 bases lay in between. The CDR3 DNA is TGTGCCAGCAGCCCGGGACGGCTTGCTGGCTACACCTTC. Residues: CASSPGRLAGYTF.

The chain employs TRBV18 and TRBJ1-5; D not resolved. CDR1 and CDR2 (germline): KGHSH, LQKENI. This CDR3 is built from 16 residues. V lost 2 bases and J 0 bases, leaving 11 bases between the germline ends. The CDR3 spells CASSPSSWYSNQPQHF. The CDR3 coding sequence is TGTGCCAGCTCACCATCAAGCTGGTATAGCAATCAGCCCCAGCATTTT.

This clonotype was counted between two and nine times. The V and J genes are TRBV7-2 and TRBJ2-7; possibly TRBD2 for D (6 bases). V was shortened by 11 bases and J by 1 base, with 12 bases between the two germline ends. The germline V gene encodes CDR1 SGHTA and CDR2 FQGNSA. CDR3 length: 12 residues. The DNA of the CDR3 is TGTGCCTCTACCGGAGGGTCCTACGAGCAGTACTTC. Protein sequence: CASTGGSYEQYF.

The V gene is TRBV5-1, the J gene TRBJ2-7; TRBD2 aligns across 11 bases. The CDR3 has 14 residues. Losses at the gene ends were 4 bases for V and 2 bases for J; bases not matched to a gene: 2. Germline loops: CDR1 SGHRS, CDR2 YFSETQ. The CDR3 sequence: CASSLTSGAYEQYF. CDR3 sequence (DNA): TGCGCCAGCAGCCTGACTAGCGGGGCCTACGAGCAGTACTTC.

This clonotype was seen only a few times. The chain couples TRBV20-1 to TRBJ2-7, with 9 bases fitting TRBD2. The CDR3 contains 14 residues. V shed 3 bases, J shed 2 bases, and the junction held 5 bases outside the gene matches. Germline V gives CDR1 DFQATT, CDR2 SNEGSKA (reference sequence). The CDR3 DNA sequence: TGCAGTGCTAGGGAGGCGGGAGGGCCCTACGAGCAGTACTTC. It yields the protein CSAREAGGPYEQYF.

This clonotype was observed at least ten times. The chain has TRBV9 and TRBJ1-3; 7 nucleotides match TRBD1. The germline V gene encodes CDR1 SGDLS and CDR2 YYNGEE. The CDR3 sequence is 13 residues long. Unmatched junction bases numbered 3, after V lost 4 bases and J lost 5 bases. This CDR3 reads CASSLGQRNTIYF. Here the CDR3 DNA reads TGTGCCAGCAGCTTGGGACAGCGAAACACCATATATTTT.

This clonotype appeared a few times. The junction differs from germline at one of its ends, possibly a read error. J is TRBJ1-1 and V is TRBV10-3; D is perhaps TRBD1 (5 bases). Germline V gene data show CDR1 as ENHRY and CDR2 as SYGVKD. This CDR3 is built from 15 residues. The CDR3 sequence: CAISDVISGISEAFF. The CDR3 coding sequence is TGTGCCATAAGTGACGTTATTTCAGGGATATCTGAAGCTTTCTTT.

Written as DNA, the CDR3 is TGTGCCAGCAGCGTGAACACGAAGATGAACACCGGGGAGCTGTTTTTT. It translates to CASSVNTKMNTGELFF. The chain links TRBV9 to TRBJ2-2, with no clear D. The V end lost 2 bases, the J end lost 1 base, and 12 bases lay between the germline ends. The CDR3 extends over 16 amino acids. Germline V gene data show CDR1 as SGDLS and CDR2 as YYNGEE. Filled out from reference TRBV9 and TRBJ2-2, the complete variable domain reads DSGVTQTPKHLITATGQRVTLRCSPRSGDLSVYWYQQSLDQGLQFLIQYYNGEERAKGNILERFSAQQFPDLHSELNLSSLELGDSALYFCASSVNTKMNTGELFFGEGSRLTVL.

With respect to this clonotype: Germline is not matched at one junction end, which may reflect a read error. This chain joins TRBV10-3 and TRBJ2-7; possible D gene TRBD2, 6 bases. This CDR3 contains 14 residues. Germline CDR1 and CDR2: ENHRY and SYGVKD. CDR3 sequence: CAVSESSGVYEQYF. CDR3 DNA: TGTGCCGTCAGTGAGTCGTCGGGGGTTTACGAGCAGTACTTC.

V usage is TRBV19 and J usage is TRBJ1-5; D uncertain. The CDR3 totals 14 residues. Germline V CDR1 and CDR2: LNHDA, SQIVND (reference sequence). Trimming took off 1 base at V and 3 bases at J, with 7 bases between the two ends. The CDR3 here is CASSIGRNNQPQHF. DNA of the CDR3: TGTGCCAGTAGTATAGGCAGAAACAATCAGCCCCAGCATTTT.

V gene TRBV2 combines with J gene TRBJ1-3; 8 nucleotides match TRBD1. V lost 6 bases and J lost 0; bases outside the gene matches: 7. The CDR3 loop spans 16 amino acids. Germline values: CDR1 SNHLY, CDR2 FYNNEI. The CDR3: CASRDRATFSGNTIYF. The CDR3 DNA reads as TGTGCCAGCAGGGACAGGGCTACTTTCTCTGGAAACACCATATATTTT.

The V and J genes are TRBV4-1 and TRBJ1-2; tentatively, D is TRBD1 (5 bases). CDR1 and CDR2 from the germline V gene are MGHRA and YSYEKL. There are 13 residues in the CDR3. V was pared by 3 bases and J by 7 bases, with 12 bases between. The CDR3 loop reads CASSQDSGTGYTF. The CDR3 coding sequence is TGCGCCAGCAGCCAGGATTCAGGGACTGGCTACACCTTC.

The chain carries TRBV7-9 and TRBJ2-5; TRBD1 aligns across 9 bases. Trimming removed 6 bases from V and 5 bases from J; junction bases left unmatched: 13. The germline gives CDR1 SEHNR, CDR2 FQNEAQ (reference sequence). This CDR3 comprises 16 residues. The CDR3 DNA reads as TGTGCCAGCAGTGGCCCCGGGACAGGGCCCCCCGAGACCCAGTACTTC. The encoded protein is CASSGPGTGPPETQYF.

The V call is TRBV7-3, the J call TRBJ1-6; D may be TRBD1 (6 bases). V lost 5 bases to trimming and J lost 5 bases, with 19 bases between them. Per germline, CDR1 SGHTA and CDR2 FQGTGA. This CDR3 is 17 amino acids long. The CDR3: CASSRPVAGQNNSPLHF. Written as DNA, the CDR3 is TGTGCCAGCAGCCGACCAGTGGCGGGACAAAATAATTCACCCCTCCACTTT.

The chain is built from TRBV19 and TRBJ1-5; 9 bases fit TRBD1. The CDR3 is 14 residues long. Germline V gene data show CDR1 as LNHDA and CDR2 as SQIVND (reference sequence). The ends lost 3 bases at V and 5 bases at J; junction bases unmatched: 2. This CDR3 reads CASSMDRGYQPQHF. The CDR3 DNA reads as TGTGCCAGTAGTATGGACAGGGGATATCAGCCCCAGCATTTT.

About this clonotype itself: At one end the junction does not follow the germline gene, possibly because of a read error. The genes are TRBV20-1 and TRBJ2-7, with 9 bases fitting TRBD1. Per germline, CDR1 DFQATT and CDR2 SNEGSKA (reference sequence). The CDR3 is 14 amino acids. The CDR3 spells CSAKERTGAKWEDF. CDR3 nucleotide sequence: TGCAGTGCTAAGGAGAGGACAGGGGCAAAATGGGAGGACTTC.

This clonotype was detected many times. The chain recombines TRBV24-1 with TRBJ2-5; 7 bases match TRBD2. This CDR3 has 14 residues. Germline V gene data show CDR1 as KGHDR and CDR2 as SFDVKD. The junction had 3 bases not matched to a gene; V was cut back by 4 bases and J by 2 bases. CDR3 sequence: CATSDSGLQETQYF. DNA for the CDR3: TGTGCCACCAGTGACTCGGGACTACAAGAGACCCAGTACTTC.

This clonotype turned up a few times. The chain uses TRBV7-2 and TRBJ1-3; no definite D call. With 5 bases removed from V and 2 bases from J, the gap between germline ends came to 1 base. CDR3 length: 11 amino acids. The germline V gene has CDR1 SGHTA and CDR2 FQGNSA. The CDR3 sequence: CASSPGNTIYF. For the CDR3, the DNA is TGTGCCAGCAGCCCTGGAAACACCATATATTTT.

This clonotype has a handful of counts. This chain uses TRBV11-2 with TRBJ2-7; 10 nucleotides agree with TRBD2. V lost 1 base and J lost 2; bases outside the gene matches: 5. This CDR3 is built from 16 residues. CDR1 and CDR2 (germline): SGHAT, FQNNGV. CDR3 DNA: TGTGCCAGCAGCTTAGTTAGCGGGGGGACCGCCTACGAGCAGTACTTC. Translating it yields CASSLVSGGTAYEQYF.

The chain joins TRBV2 to TRBJ1-2; TRBD1 matches at 7 bases. This CDR3 has 15 residues. CDR1 is SNHLY, CDR2 FYNNEI, per germline. After removal of 5 bases from V and 2 bases from J, the junction contained 8 bases not matched to a gene. CDR3 sequence: CASSLETGTNYGYTF. The CDR3 bases are TGTGCCAGCAGTTTAGAGACAGGGACCAACTATGGCTACACCTTC.

This clonotype showed up just a few times. The V gene is TRBV5-1, the J gene TRBJ1-6; possibly TRBD1 for D (6 bases). This CDR3 spans 16 amino acids. From germline, CDR1 is SGHRS and CDR2 YFSETQ. V dropped 0 bases and J dropped 7 bases, with 14 bases sitting between them. The CDR3, as DNA: TGCGCCAGCAGCTTGGCCTCTTCCAGGGGCAATTCACCCCTCCACTTT. Protein sequence: CASSLASSRGNSPLHF. Full variable domain (rest looked up from reference TRBV5-1 and TRBJ1-6): KAGVTQTPRYLIKTRGQQVTLSCSPISGHRSVSWYQQTPGQGLQFLFEYFSETQRNKGNFPGRFSGRQFSNSRSEMNVSTLELGDSALYLCASSLASSRGNSPLHFGNGTRLTVT.

The chain uses TRBV7-3 and TRBJ1-5; D unresolved. Germline values: CDR1 SGHTA, CDR2 FQGTGA. V gave up 5 bases and J gave up 2 bases, with 19 bases separating them. The CDR3 runs to 17 residues. The CDR3 here is CASSSPGSAERNQPQHF. The CDR3 DNA sequence: TGTGCCAGCAGCAGCCCGGGTAGCGCAGAACGCAATCAGCCCCAGCATTTT.

Only a few counts were recorded for this clonotype. The rearrangement uses TRBV20-1 and TRBJ1-2, with 9 bases lining up with TRBD1. The V segment lost 7 bases and the J segment 5 bases; nucleotides outside the gene matches: 8. This CDR3 has 13 amino acids. Germline CDR1 DFQATT, CDR2 SNEGSKA (reference sequence). For the CDR3, the DNA is TGCAGTGGAACCTGGGACAGGGATTATGGCTACACCTTC. Amino acid sequence: CSGTWDRDYGYTF.

Of note for this clonotype: The junction shows a germline mismatch at one end, possibly a read error. The chain recombines TRBV20-1 with TRBJ1-1, with unresolved D. Germline V gives CDR1 DFQATT, CDR2 SNEGSKA (reference sequence). The CDR3 is made up of 15 amino acids. The CDR3 nucleotides are TGCAGTGCTAGAGCAATGGGAGGAATGAACACTGAAGCTCTCTTT. As protein: CSARAMGGMNTEALF.

Here the CDR3 DNA reads TGTGCCAGCAGCCCTACAGGGTTGGGCACCGGGGAGCTGTTTTTT. As protein: CASSPTGLGTGELFF. The rearrangement joins TRBV2 to TRBJ2-2; D possibly corresponds to TRBD1 (6 bases). The CDR3 is made up of 15 amino acids. Between the trimmed V and J ends, which lost 6 bases and 4 bases, there was a span of 15 bases. Germline V gene data show CDR1 as SNHLY and CDR2 as FYNNEI.